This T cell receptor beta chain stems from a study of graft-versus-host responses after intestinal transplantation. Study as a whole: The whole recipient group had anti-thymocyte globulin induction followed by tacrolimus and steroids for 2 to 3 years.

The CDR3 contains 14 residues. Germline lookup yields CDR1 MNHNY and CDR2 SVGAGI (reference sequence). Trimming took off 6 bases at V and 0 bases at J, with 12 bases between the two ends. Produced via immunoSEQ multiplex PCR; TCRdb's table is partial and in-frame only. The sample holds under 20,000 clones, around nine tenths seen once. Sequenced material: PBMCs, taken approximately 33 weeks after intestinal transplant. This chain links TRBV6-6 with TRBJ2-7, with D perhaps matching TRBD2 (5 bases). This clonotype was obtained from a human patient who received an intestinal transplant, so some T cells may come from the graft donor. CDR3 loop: CASRGIGSSYEQYF. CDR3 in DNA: TGTGCCAGCAGGGGGATAGGGAGCTCCTACGAGCAGTACTTC.